This T cell receptor (beta chain) was retrieved from a study of identical twins. One entry per CDR3 protein results from TCRdb running MiXCR on the 5' RACE reads. The table records about 730,000 distinct CDR3 sequences, approximately 21% of them present only once. This clonotype showed up just a few times. This CDR3 is 18 amino acids long. Trimming at V came to 6 bases and at J to 5 bases, leaving 16 bases not matched to a gene. The germline V gene encodes CDR1 SGHAT and CDR2 FQDESV (reference sequence). There were only healthy Caucasians among the donors. The data were also submitted as part of a second study, on T cells expressing NK-cell markers. Turning to that study: Beta-chain profiling covered CD3+CD56+NKG2C+, CD3+CD56+NKG2C- and CD3+CD56-NKG2C+ sorted subsets.

Sequencing input: PBMCs. The rearrangement uses TRBV11-1 and TRBJ2-5; 12 bases align to TRBD1. The sequence derives from a woman between 18 and 29 years old in good health. CDR3 bases: TGTGCCAGCAGTAGAACGAGGATGGGACAGGGGGCGCGGGAGACCCAGTACTTC. Its protein product is CASSRTRMGQGARETQYF.